The clone carrying this T cell receptor beta chain showed up just a few times. Its antigen is unknown. This record comes from a study of cytomegalovirus exposure and HLA in healthy donors. Study-level points and caveats: As a later analysis revealed, the rate of TCR association differed by HLA locus, with DRB1 most and HLA-C fewest. A later analysis found most CMV-associated TCR beta chains apparently HLA-restricted. In a later analysis, specific HLA alleles were associated with 15,000 to 20,000 TCR beta sequences at a 0.05 false discovery rate.

From germline, CDR1 is SNHLY and CDR2 FYNNEI. The CDR3 spans 13 residues. Deletions cut 10 bases from V and 2 bases from J, with 14 bases between. Both 60 Vbeta primers and 13 Jbeta primers went into the PCR. Clones were read by immunoSEQ multiplex PCR, and TCRdb kept only the in-frame ones, dropping some. The table shows about 110,000 clones, with more than 60% occurring only once. The origin of this receptor is a man younger than 45 in good health and CMV-seropositive. Sequencing was done on a sample of PBMCs. This sequence joins TRBV2 and TRBJ1-2; a weak D match, TRBD1 (6 bases). The CDR3, as DNA: TGTGCCAACGGACAGACCAACAACTATGGCTACACCTTC. This codes for CANGQTNNYGYTF.